A selection of T cell receptor beta chains follows, all from one sample in a study of shared clonotypes between healthy human individuals. Some clones are missing from TCRdb's copy, which holds only in-frame ones; the method was immunoSEQ multiplex PCR. Counted here are roughly 650,000 clones, 90% to 97% occurring once; the ten biggest clones make up less than 0.12%. The sequenced sample consisted of naive CD8+ T cells sorted from blood. The receptor source for this set is a woman aged 25 to 39 in good health. The CDR3 runs from the conserved cysteine through the conserved F or W. The order of the fields is V gene, J gene, D gene, clone size, CDR3 DNA, CDR3 protein. A D gene is named only where the DNA matches it firmly. Rows may omit the clone size; those that give it use once, few, many or a size class.

>TRBV25-1|TRBJ2-3|NA|NA
TGTGCCAGCAGTGAATTTATAGCCTCCACAGATACGCAGTATTTT
CASSEFIASTDTQYF
>TRBV7-8|TRBJ2-3|NA|NA
TGTGCCAGCAGCCCACTGGTCGTGAGGGCAGATACGCAGTATTTT
CASSPLVVRADTQYF
>TRBV27|TRBJ1-2|TRBD1|NA
TGTGCCAGCCGAGAGCTGGGACAGGGGATGGATGGCTACACCTTC
CASRELGQGMDGYTF
>TRBV6-5|TRBJ2-7|NA|NA
TGTGCCAGCAGTTACGACGAAACCTACGAGCAGTACTTC
CASSYDETYEQYF
>TRBV7-9|TRBJ2-7|TRBD2|NA
TGTGCCAGCAGCTTAGACAGCGGGAGATTCTACGAGCAGTACTTC
CASSLDSGRFYEQYF
>TRBV27|TRBJ2-1|TRBD1|NA
TGTGCCAGCAGTTTATCGACAGGGATTGAGCAGTTCTTC
CASSLSTGIEQFF
>TRBV27|TRBJ2-3|NA|NA
TGTGCCAGCCGCAAGGGGGTAGATACGCAGTATTTT
CASRKGVDTQYF
>TRBV2|TRBJ2-7|NA|NA
TGTGCCAGCAGTCCTTCTTACGAGCAGTACTTC
CASSPSYEQYF
>TRBV11-2|TRBJ2-7|NA|NA
TGTGCCAGCAGGTTGGGGGGATCCTACGAGCAGTACTTC
CASRLGGSYEQYF
>TRBV6-5|TRBJ2-5|TRBD1|NA
TGTGCCAGCAGTAGTGGACAGGACCTCCAAGAGACCCAGTACTTC
CASSSGQDLQETQYF
>TRBV28|TRBJ2-7|TRBD1|NA
TGTGCCAGCAGTTTACGCACCTCGGACAGGGGCCCCATCGACGAGCAGTACTTC
CASSLRTSDRGPIDEQYF
>TRBV28|TRBJ2-2|NA|once
TGTGCCAGCAGTTTATACGAAGGAACTAGTCGGGACGGGGAGCTGTTTTTT
CASSLYEGTSRDGELFF
>TRBV2|TRBJ2-5|NA|NA
TGTGCCAGCGGGGGAGAACATCAAGAGACCCAGTACTTC
CASGGEHQETQYF